This TCR beta chain was identified during a study of blood T cells in healthy people across ages (dated by TCRdb to 2013 to 2016). Context from the whole study: In model experiments, roughly one uniquely barcoded TCR beta cDNA molecule per two T cells was captured by template switching. To track age-related changes in TCR beta repertoire diversity, the study relied on deep sequencing normalized with unique cDNA molecular identifiers. The donors were divided into four age groups: young (average approximately 16 years), middle-aged (about 40), aged (approximately 59) and long-lived (roughly 88). Donors of different ages were randomly distributed across sequencing lanes to avoid experimental bias. The study analyzed two additional independent replicas of 1 million unique cDNA reads from the same blood draw for two donors, one aged 18 to 30 and one aged 80 or older.

V is cut back by 1 base and J by 5 bases, with 5 bases in the junction unmatched. CDR1 KGHDR and CDR2 SFDVKD are derived from the germline V gene. There are 16 amino acids in the CDR3, from cysteine to phenylalanine inclusive. CDR3 DNA is the only sequence kept; it has 48 bases, read in frame from the first base. Library prep was done by 5' RACE. Data came from an Illumina HiSeq 2500. The second PCR ran for about 6 to 11 cycles and used a J-beta primer mix along with a sample-barcoded 5' primer. Each TCR beta cDNA molecule received a unique molecular identifier from a template-switch 5' adaptor carrying 12 random nucleotides. At least 2.5 million CDR3-containing paired-end reads were obtained from each sample. All of the RNA was converted into first-strand cDNA using the Mint cDNA synthesis kit, with a TRBC-specific oligonucleotide serving as the primer. Following uracil-DNA glycosylase treatment, a first 18-cycle PCR with universal primers M1SS and BC2_uni_R was performed on all cDNA. The original pipeline was this. For normalization, 1 million high-quality reads, each with a distinct molecular identifier, were randomly selected from each sample. Instead of being binned into consensus sequences, reads with shared molecular identifiers were discarded. MiTCR, run with a Q25 quality threshold and the strictest error-elimination algorithm, handled CDR3 identification, clonotype clustering and error correction. Lower-bound total TCR beta diversity was estimated with a nonparametric unseen species model using Euler transformation. TCRdb applied fastp at Q25 and MiXCR to the public reads, then kept only in-frame beta chains. Duplicate CDR3 protein sequences are folded into a single record with the most common DNA and genes. TCRdb, not the original authors, processed these V and J calls. For this sample the table gives under 1 million distinct CDR3 sequences, of which roughly 44% were detected only once. The ten top clones hold around 21% of the sample.

The investigation overall reported the following: Because profiling used bulk unsorted PBMCs, naive and antigen-experienced compartments could not be compared conclusively. The long-lived group showed more naive CD4+ T cells, fewer expanded clones and increased TCR diversity than the aged group, suggesting age selection. Estimates of total diversity based on one million sequenced T cells were considered lower bounds and underestimates. The CMV infection status of donors was not known, potentially confounding age-related changes in expanded clonotypes. Observed TCR beta diversity per million T cells fell roughly linearly with age, and a significant reduction was already apparent by age about 38. The percentage of naive T cells measured by flow cytometry correlated strongly with observed TCR beta diversity.

The 39 donors, aged 6 to 90 years, were systemically healthy Caucasian individuals from Russia. About 9.1 milliliters of peripheral blood were collected from each donor into EDTA-treated Vacutainer tubes. Ficoll-Paque density-gradient centrifugation was used to isolate PBMCs, with at least 6.5 million per sample. Total RNA was extracted from PBMCs with Trizol reagent, with at least 6 micrograms obtained per sample. The percentages of naive CD45RAhigh/CD27high T cells were determined by flow cytometry on a PBMC aliquot from every donor. As regards this clonotype: Its antigen is not yet known. The input lacks base qualities; no much larger clone sits a single base away.

The TCR comes from a man aged 55 to 70 in good health. The material sequenced was blood. The sequence joins TRBV24-1 to TRBJ2-1; 9 bases in the junction line up with TRBD1. The nucleotide sequence reads as follows: TGTGCCACCAGTGATTTTGGGACAGGGACGGACAATGAGCAGTTCTTC. This is translated as CATSDFGTGTDNEQFF.